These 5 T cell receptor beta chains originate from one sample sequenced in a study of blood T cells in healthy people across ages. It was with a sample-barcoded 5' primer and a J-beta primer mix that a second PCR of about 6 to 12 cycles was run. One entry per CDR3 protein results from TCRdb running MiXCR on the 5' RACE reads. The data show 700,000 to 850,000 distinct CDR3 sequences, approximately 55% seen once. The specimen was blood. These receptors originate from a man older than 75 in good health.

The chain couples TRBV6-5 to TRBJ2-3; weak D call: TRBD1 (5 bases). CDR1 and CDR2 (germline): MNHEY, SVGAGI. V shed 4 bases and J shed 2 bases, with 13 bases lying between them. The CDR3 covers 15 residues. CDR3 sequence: CASSWGSKFTDTQYF. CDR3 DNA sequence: TGTGCCAGCAGTTGGGGCAGTAAATTCACAGATACGCAGTATTTT.

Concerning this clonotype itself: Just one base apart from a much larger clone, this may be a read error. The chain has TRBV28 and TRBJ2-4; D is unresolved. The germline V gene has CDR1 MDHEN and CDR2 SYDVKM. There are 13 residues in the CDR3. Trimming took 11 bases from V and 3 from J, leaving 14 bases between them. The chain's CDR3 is CAGAGPNKNIQYF. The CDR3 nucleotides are TGTGCCGGCGCCGGACCGAACAAAAACATTCAGTACTTC. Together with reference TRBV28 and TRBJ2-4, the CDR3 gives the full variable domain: DVKVTQSSRYLVKRTGEKVFLECVQDMDHENMFWYRQDPGLGLRLIYFSYDVKMKEKGDIPEGYSVSREKKERFSLILESASTNQTSMYLCAGAGPNKNIQYFGAGTRLSVL.

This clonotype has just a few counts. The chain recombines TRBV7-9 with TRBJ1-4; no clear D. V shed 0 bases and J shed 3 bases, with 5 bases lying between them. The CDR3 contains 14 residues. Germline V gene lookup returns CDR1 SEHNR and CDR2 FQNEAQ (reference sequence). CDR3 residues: CASSLAGANEKLFF. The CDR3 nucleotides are TGTGCCAGCAGCTTAGCTGGCGCTAATGAAAAACTGTTTTTT.

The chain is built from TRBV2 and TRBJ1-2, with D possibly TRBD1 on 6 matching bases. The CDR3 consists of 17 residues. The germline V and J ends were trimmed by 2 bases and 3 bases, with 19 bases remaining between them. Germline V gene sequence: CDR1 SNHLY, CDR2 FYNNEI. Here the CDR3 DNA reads TGTGCCAGCAGTGAACCCACCACAGGGAAGAAGGACTATGGCTACACCTTC. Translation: CASSEPTTGKKDYGYTF. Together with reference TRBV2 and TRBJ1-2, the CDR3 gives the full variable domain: EPEVTQTPSHQVTQMGQEVILRCVPISNHLYFYWYRQILGQKVEFLVSFYNNEISEKSEIFDDQFSVERPDGSNFTLKIRSTKLEDSAMYFCASSEPTTGKKDYGYTFGSGTRLTVV.

CDR3 protein: CASSPSGRDNNEQFF. The CDR3 DNA reads as TGTGCCAGCAGCCCCTCCGGGCGGGATAACAATGAGCAGTTCTTC. The chain employs TRBV7-2 and TRBJ2-1, with D perhaps TRBD2 (6 bases). Trimming took 5 bases from V and 5 from J, leaving 16 bases between them. The CDR3 spans 15 residues. CDR1 is SGHTA, CDR2 FQGNSA, per germline.